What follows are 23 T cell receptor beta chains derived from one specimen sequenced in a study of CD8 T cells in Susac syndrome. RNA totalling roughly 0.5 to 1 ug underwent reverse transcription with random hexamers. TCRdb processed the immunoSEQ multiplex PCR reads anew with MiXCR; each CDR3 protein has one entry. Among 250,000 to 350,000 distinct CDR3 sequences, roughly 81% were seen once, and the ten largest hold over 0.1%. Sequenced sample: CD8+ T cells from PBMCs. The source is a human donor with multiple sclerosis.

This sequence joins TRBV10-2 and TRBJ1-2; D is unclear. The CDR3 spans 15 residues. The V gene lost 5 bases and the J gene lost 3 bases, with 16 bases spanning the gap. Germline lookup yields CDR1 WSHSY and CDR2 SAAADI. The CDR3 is CASSSWTSDDYGYTF. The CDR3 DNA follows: TGCGCCAGCAGTTCCTGGACCAGCGATGACTATGGCTACACCTTC.

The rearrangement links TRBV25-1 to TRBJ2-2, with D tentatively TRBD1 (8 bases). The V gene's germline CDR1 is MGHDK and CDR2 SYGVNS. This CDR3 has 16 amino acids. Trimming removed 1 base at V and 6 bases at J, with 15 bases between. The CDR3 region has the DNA TGTGCCAGCAGTGAATTTAACAGGGGGGGCGCCGGGGAGCTGTTTTTT. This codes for CASSEFNRGGAGELFF.

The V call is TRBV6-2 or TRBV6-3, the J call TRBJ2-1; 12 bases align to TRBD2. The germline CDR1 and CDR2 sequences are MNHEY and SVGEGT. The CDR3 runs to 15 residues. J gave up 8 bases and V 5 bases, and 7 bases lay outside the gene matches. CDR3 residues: CASSPRTSGIYEQFF. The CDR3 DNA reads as TGTGCCAGCAGTCCCCGGACTAGCGGGATTTATGAGCAGTTCTTC.

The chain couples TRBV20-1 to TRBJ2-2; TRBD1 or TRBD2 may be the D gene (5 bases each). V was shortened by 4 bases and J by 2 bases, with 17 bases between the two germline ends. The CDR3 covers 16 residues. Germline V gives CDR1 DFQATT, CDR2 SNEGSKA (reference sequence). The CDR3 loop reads CSATTSGALNTGELFF. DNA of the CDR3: TGCAGTGCTACCACTAGTGGGGCCCTTAACACCGGGGAGCTGTTTTTT.

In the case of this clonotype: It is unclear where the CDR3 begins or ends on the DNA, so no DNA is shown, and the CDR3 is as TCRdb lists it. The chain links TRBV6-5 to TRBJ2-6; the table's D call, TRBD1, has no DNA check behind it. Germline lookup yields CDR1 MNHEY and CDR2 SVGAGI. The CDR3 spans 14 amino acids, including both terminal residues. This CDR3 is CASSWGTGANVRTF.

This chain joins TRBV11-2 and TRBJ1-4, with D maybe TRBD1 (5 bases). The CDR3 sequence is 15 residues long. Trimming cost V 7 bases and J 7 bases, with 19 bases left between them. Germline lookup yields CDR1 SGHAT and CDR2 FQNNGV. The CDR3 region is CASTPSGWGGEKLFF. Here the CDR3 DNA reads TGTGCCAGCACCCCCTCAGGGTGGGGGGGTGAAAAACTGTTTTTT.

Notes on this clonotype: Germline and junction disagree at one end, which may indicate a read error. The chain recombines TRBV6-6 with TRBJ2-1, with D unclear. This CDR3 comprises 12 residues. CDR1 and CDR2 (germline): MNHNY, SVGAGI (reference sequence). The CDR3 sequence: CANSYPPPEQFF. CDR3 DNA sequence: TGTGCCAACAGTTACCCACCCCCTGAGCAGTTCTTC.

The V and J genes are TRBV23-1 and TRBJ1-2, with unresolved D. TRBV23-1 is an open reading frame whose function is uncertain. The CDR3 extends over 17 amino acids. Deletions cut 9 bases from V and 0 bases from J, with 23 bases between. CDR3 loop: CARPNPRRADANYGYTF. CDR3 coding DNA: TGCGCCAGGCCCAACCCAAGAAGGGCAGACGCTAACTATGGCTACACCTTC.

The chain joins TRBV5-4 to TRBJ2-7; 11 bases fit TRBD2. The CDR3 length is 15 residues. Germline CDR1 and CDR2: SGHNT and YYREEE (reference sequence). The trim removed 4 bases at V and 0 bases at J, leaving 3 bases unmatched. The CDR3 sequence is CASSRTSGHSYEQYF. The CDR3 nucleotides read TGTGCCAGCAGCAGGACTAGCGGGCACTCCTACGAGCAGTACTTC.

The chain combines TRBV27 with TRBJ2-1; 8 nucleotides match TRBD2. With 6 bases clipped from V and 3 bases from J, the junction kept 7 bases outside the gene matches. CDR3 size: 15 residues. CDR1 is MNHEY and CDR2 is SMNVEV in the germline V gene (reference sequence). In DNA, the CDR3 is TGTGCCAGCAGGCCCCGACTAGCGAACTACAATGAGCAGTTCTTC. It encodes CASRPRLANYNEQFF.

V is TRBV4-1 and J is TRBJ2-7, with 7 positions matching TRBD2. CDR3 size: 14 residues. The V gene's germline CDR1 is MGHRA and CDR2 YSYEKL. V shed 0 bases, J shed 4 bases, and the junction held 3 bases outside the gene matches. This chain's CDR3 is CASSQDRGVYEQYF. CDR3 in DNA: TGCGCCAGCAGCCAAGATCGGGGGGTTTACGAGCAGTACTTC.

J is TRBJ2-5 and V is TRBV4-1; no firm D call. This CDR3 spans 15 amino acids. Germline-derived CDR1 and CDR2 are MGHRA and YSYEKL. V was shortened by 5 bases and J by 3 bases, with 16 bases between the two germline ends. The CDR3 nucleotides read TGCGCCAGCAGCACGGATCTTAGCTTGGAAGAGACCCAGTACTTC. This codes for CASSTDLSLEETQYF.

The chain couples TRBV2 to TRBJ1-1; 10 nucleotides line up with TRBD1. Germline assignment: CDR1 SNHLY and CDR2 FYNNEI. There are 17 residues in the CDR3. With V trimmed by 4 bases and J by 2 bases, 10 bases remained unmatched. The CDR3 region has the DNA TGTGCCAGCAGTGCATCCGGGACAGGGGTGATTAACACTGAAGCTTTCTTT. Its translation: CASSASGTGVINTEAFF.

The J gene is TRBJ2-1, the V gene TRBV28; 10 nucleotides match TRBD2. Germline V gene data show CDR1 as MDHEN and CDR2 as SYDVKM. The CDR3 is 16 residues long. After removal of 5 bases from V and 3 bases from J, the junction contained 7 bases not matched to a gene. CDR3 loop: CASSTIWTSGYNEQFF. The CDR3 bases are TGTGCCAGCAGTACTATCTGGACTAGCGGCTACAATGAGCAGTTCTTC.

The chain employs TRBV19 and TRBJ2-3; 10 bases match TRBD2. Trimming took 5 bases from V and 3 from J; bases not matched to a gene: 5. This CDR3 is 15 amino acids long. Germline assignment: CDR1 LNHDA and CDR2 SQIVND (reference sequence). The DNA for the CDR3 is TGTGCCAGTAGTCCCCTAGCGGGAGCGACAGATACGCAGTATTTT. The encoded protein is CASSPLAGATDTQYF. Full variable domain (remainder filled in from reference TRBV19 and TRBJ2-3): DGGITQSPKYLFRKEGQNVTLSCEQNLNHDAMYWYRQDPGQGLRLIYYSQIVNDFQKGDIAEGYSVSREKKESFPLTVTSAQKNPTAFYLCASSPLAGATDTQYFGPGTRLTVL.

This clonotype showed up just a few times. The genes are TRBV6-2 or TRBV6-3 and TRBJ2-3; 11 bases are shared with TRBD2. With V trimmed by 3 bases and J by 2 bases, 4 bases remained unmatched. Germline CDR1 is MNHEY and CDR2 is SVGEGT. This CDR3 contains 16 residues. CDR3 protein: CASSYTTSGATDTQYF. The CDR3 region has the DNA TGTGCCAGCAGTTATACGACTAGCGGGGCCACAGATACGCAGTATTTT.

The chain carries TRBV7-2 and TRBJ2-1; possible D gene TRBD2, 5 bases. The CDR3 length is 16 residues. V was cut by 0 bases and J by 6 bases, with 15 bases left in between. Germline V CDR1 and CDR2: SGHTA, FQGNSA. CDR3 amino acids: CASSLALVRGLNEQFF. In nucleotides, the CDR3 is TGTGCCAGCAGCTTAGCGTTGGTAAGAGGGCTCAATGAGCAGTTCTTC.

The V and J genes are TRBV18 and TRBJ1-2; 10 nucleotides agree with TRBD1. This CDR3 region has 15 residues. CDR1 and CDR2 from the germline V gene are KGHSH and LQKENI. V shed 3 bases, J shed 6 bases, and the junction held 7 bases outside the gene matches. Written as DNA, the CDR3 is TGTGCCAGCTCACCTAATGCCGGGACAGGGGATGGCTACACCTTC. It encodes CASSPNAGTGDGYTF.

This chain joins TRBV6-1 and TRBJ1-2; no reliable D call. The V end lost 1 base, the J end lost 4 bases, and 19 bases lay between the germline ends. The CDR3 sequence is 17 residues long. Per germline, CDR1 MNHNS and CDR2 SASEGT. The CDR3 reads CASSEGVARLDSYGYTF. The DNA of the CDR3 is TGTGCCAGCAGTGAAGGAGTCGCCAGGCTTGATTCCTATGGCTACACCTTC.

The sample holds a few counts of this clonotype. The CDR3 region has the DNA TGTGCCAGCAGCACGCCCGGGACCGGGACCTACGAGCAGTACTTC. This encodes CASSTPGTGTYEQYF. This chain joins TRBV7-9 and TRBJ2-7; TRBD1 or TRBD2 may be the D gene (5 bases each). V dropped 5 bases and J dropped 2 bases, with 16 bases sitting between them. Germline assignment: CDR1 SEHNR and CDR2 FQNEAQ (reference sequence). The CDR3 extends over 15 amino acids.

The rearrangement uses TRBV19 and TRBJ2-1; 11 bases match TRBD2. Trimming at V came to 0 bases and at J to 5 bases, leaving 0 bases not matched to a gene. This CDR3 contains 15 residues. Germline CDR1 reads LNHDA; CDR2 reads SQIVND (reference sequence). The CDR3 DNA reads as TGTGCCAGTAGTATAGAGGGACTAGCGGACAATGAGCAGTTCTTC. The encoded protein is CASSIEGLADNEQFF.

The chain's CDR3 is CASSLKTYPDSYNEQFF. As DNA, the CDR3 is TGTGCCAGCAGCCTTAAGACATACCCTGACTCCTACAATGAGCAGTTCTTC. This chain connects TRBV7-6 to TRBJ2-1, with no clear D. Germline V gene sequence: CDR1 SGHVS, CDR2 FNYEAQ. This CDR3 region has 17 residues. Trimming took off 5 bases at V and 0 bases at J, with 17 bases between the two ends.

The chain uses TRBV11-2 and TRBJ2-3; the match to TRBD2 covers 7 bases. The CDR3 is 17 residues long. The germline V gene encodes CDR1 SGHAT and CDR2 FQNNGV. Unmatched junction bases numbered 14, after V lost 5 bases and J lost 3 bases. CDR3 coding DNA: TGTGCCAGCAGCCAAACCCCAGCGGGACTGGAGACAGATACGCAGTATTTT. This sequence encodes CASSQTPAGLETDTQYF.